This is a list of T cell receptor beta chains from one sample in a study of shared clonotypes between healthy human individuals. The protocol was immunoSEQ multiplex PCR, while the TCRdb copy is restricted to in-frame clones and leaves out a portion. The profile shows a few million clones, roughly 95% of them singletons. Material: naive CD8+ T cells from PBMCs. The source is a man younger than 30 in good health. Some clones in this sample may be carry-over from other donors' samples. The CDR3 runs from the conserved cysteine through the conserved F or W. Fields, in order: V gene, CDR3 length, D gene, clone size, J gene, CDR3 DNA, CDR3 protein. D genes are given only for firm matches. Size values are once, few and many counts, or a class for expanded clones, and some rows have none.

V gene: TRBV27
CDR3 length: 15
D gene: TRBD1
clone size: -
J gene: TRBJ1-1
CDR3 DNA: TGTGCCAGCAGTATGCGGACAGGCATGAACACTGAAGCTTTCTTT
CDR3 protein: CASSMRTGMNTEAFF

V gene: TRBV2
CDR3 length: 15
D gene: TRBD2
clone size: -
J gene: TRBJ2-7
CDR3 DNA: TGTGCCAGCAGTGAAGCGCTTCGGGAGGCCCACGAGCAGTACTTC
CDR3 protein: CASSEALREAHEQYF

V gene: TRBV15
CDR3 length: 14
D gene: TRBD1
clone size: -
J gene: TRBJ1-2
CDR3 DNA: TGTGCCACCAGCACAGCCGGGACAGCCCATGGCTACACCTTC
CDR3 protein: CATSTAGTAHGYTF

V gene: TRBV30
CDR3 length: 15
D gene: -
clone size: once
J gene: TRBJ1-2
CDR3 DNA: TGTGCCTGGAGTGTACTAGGGCAGTATTTTTATGGCTACACCTTC
CDR3 protein: CAWSVLGQYFYGYTF

V gene: TRBV27
CDR3 length: 15
D gene: TRBD2
clone size: -
J gene: TRBJ2-3
CDR3 DNA: TGTGCCAGCAGTTTACAGCGGGGTGGCACAGATACGCAGTATTTT
CDR3 protein: CASSLQRGGTDTQYF

V gene: TRBV27
CDR3 length: 13
D gene: -
clone size: few
J gene: TRBJ1-1
CDR3 DNA: TGTGCCAGCAGTTTCCCCGGGAACACTGAAGCTTTCTTT
CDR3 protein: CASSFPGNTEAFF

V gene: TRBV4-2
CDR3 length: 15
D gene: -
clone size: -
J gene: TRBJ1-2
CDR3 DNA: TGTGCCAGCAGCCGCGGTTCAGGGAATGGCGATGGCTACACCTTC
CDR3 protein: CASSRGSGNGDGYTF

V gene: TRBV2
CDR3 length: 11
D gene: -
clone size: -
J gene: TRBJ1-1
CDR3 DNA: TGTGCCAGCAGTGATCTGGGTGAAGCTTTCTTT
CDR3 protein: CASSDLGEAFF

V gene: TRBV9
CDR3 length: 15
D gene: TRBD1
clone size: -
J gene: TRBJ2-2
CDR3 DNA: TGTGCCAGCAGCCCTTCGACAGGGACCACCGGGGAGCTGTTTTTT
CDR3 protein: CASSPSTGTTGELFF

V gene: TRBV15
CDR3 length: 13
D gene: -
clone size: -
J gene: TRBJ1-2
CDR3 DNA: TGTGCCACCAGCAGAGATCCCCTCTATGGCTACACCTTC
CDR3 protein: CATSRDPLYGYTF

V gene: TRBV11-3
CDR3 length: 12
D gene: -
clone size: -
J gene: TRBJ2-1
CDR3 DNA: TGTGCCAGCAGTTTCCGAAGCGATGAGCAGTTCTTC
CDR3 protein: CASSFRSDEQFF

V gene: TRBV7-7
CDR3 length: 14
D gene: TRBD1
clone size: -
J gene: TRBJ2-7
CDR3 DNA: TGTGCCAGCAGCCCCGGGACAGGGGTTCGAGAGCAGTACTTC
CDR3 protein: CASSPGTGVREQYF

V gene: TRBV19
CDR3 length: 15
D gene: TRBD1
clone size: -
J gene: TRBJ1-2
CDR3 DNA: TGTGCCAGTGACACTCGGGACAGTCCTAACTATGGCTACACCTTC
CDR3 protein: CASDTRDSPNYGYTF

V gene: TRBV27
CDR3 length: 14
D gene: -
clone size: -
J gene: TRBJ2-5
CDR3 DNA: TGTGCCAGCAGAGGCAGGGGGGTCCAAGAGACCCAGTACTTC
CDR3 protein: CASRGRGVQETQYF

V gene: TRBV7-3
CDR3 length: 16
D gene: -
clone size: -
J gene: TRBJ2-5
CDR3 DNA: TGTGCCAGCAGCTTAGGGGGTGTACAGGGTCGGGAGACCCAGTACTTC
CDR3 protein: CASSLGGVQGRETQYF

V gene: TRBV6-5
CDR3 length: 14
D gene: -
clone size: -
J gene: TRBJ1-2
CDR3 DNA: TGTGCCAGCAGTTACTCGGAGGGAAACTATGGCTACACCTTC
CDR3 protein: CASSYSEGNYGYTF

V gene: TRBV29-1
CDR3 length: 15
D gene: -
clone size: once
J gene: TRBJ2-7
CDR3 DNA: TGCAGCGTTGAAGTTACTAGTAGAAACCCATACGAGCAGTACTTC
CDR3 protein: CSVEVTSRNPYEQYF

V gene: TRBV28
CDR3 length: 14
D gene: -
clone size: -
J gene: TRBJ1-1
CDR3 DNA: TGTGCCAGCAGTTTTGCGACAGGGAACACTGAAGCTTTCTTT
CDR3 protein: CASSFATGNTEAFF

V gene: TRBV7-9
CDR3 length: 13
D gene: -
clone size: -
J gene: TRBJ1-1
CDR3 DNA: TGTGCCAGCAGCTTAGATCGCGGTGAAGAAGCTTTCTTT
CDR3 protein: CASSLDRGEEAFF

V gene: TRBV7-6
CDR3 length: 15
D gene: -
clone size: -
J gene: TRBJ1-4
CDR3 DNA: TGTGCCAGCAGCTTAGTCAGGCGTTCTAATGAAAAACTGTTTTTT
CDR3 protein: CASSLVRRSNEKLFF

V gene: TRBV28
CDR3 length: 16
D gene: -
clone size: -
J gene: TRBJ1-1
CDR3 DNA: TGTGCCAGCAGGGTACCGGGGGACACCGAGAACACTGAAGCTTTCTTT
CDR3 protein: CASRVPGDTENTEAFF

V gene: TRBV29-1
CDR3 length: 13
D gene: -
clone size: few
J gene: TRBJ1-1
CDR3 DNA: TGCAGCGTCCTGGAGCGCATGAACACTGAAGCTTTCTTT
CDR3 protein: CSVLERMNTEAFF

V gene: TRBV9
CDR3 length: 15
D gene: -
clone size: -
J gene: TRBJ2-3
CDR3 DNA: TGTGCCAGCAGCGACTCCCGGGACAATTGGGATACGCAGTATTTT
CDR3 protein: CASSDSRDNWDTQYF

V gene: TRBV28
CDR3 length: 16
D gene: TRBD2
clone size: -
J gene: TRBJ2-1
CDR3 DNA: TGTGCCAGCAGTAAACAACTAGCGGGATCACACAATGAGCAGTTCTTC
CDR3 protein: CASSKQLAGSHNEQFF

V gene: TRBV9
CDR3 length: 14
D gene: -
clone size: -
J gene: TRBJ2-3
CDR3 DNA: TGTGCCAGCAGCGGGGACTTCCGCACAGATACGCAGTATTTT
CDR3 protein: CASSGDFRTDTQYF

V gene: TRBV6-5
CDR3 length: 14
D gene: TRBD2
clone size: -
J gene: TRBJ2-7
CDR3 DNA: TGTGCCACCTCGGGGGTAGCGGGAGTTTACGAGCAGTACTTC
CDR3 protein: CATSGVAGVYEQYF

V gene: TRBV28
CDR3 length: 14
D gene: -
clone size: -
J gene: TRBJ1-5
CDR3 DNA: TGTGCCAGCAGTTTATGGGAAGGGAATCAGCCCCAGCATTTT
CDR3 protein: CASSLWEGNQPQHF